This record looks at one TCR beta chain sequence and its context. Its antigen is unknown. Base qualities are missing; no much larger clone stands one base away. Per the germline V gene (reference sequence), SEHNR is the CDR1 and FQNEAQ is the CDR2. The CDR3 measures 15 amino acids from cysteine to phenylalanine. The kept DNA is CDR3 alone, 45 bases in frame from the first base. The V end gives up 5 bases and the J end 0 bases, leaving 5 bases in the junction not matched to a gene. The sequencer was an Illumina HiSeq 1500. TCRdb itself trimmed the public reads at Q25 with fastp, ran MiXCR and retained productive beta chains. A single entry per CDR3 protein holds the most common genes and DNA from its merged rows. Counted in this sample were around 570,000 distinct CDR3 sequences; 40% of them appeared once. The ten biggest clones cover more than 40% of the sample. Read against the paper, the sample's treatment or condition label means: in vitro stimulation with specific CMV peptide epitopes to enrich CMV-specific T cells.

The sample comes from a study of T cell repertoires in cytomegalovirus infection (dated by TCRdb to about 2019). For context, the study as a whole: Peptide stimulations targeted recently identified HLA-C-restricted CMV epitopes, whose presentation resists viral immunomodulation, together with well-studied HLA-B-restricted epitopes. Donor HLA type was relevant to the analysis, as public TCR beta signatures indicated carriage of CMV infection together with the matching HLA type. General study outcomes and caveats: The ex vivo response was dominated by HLA-C-restricted CMV-specific TCR beta clonotypes, and the single most frequent clonotype in two of eight donors was supplied by these HLA-C-restricted clonotypes. In both this cohort and an independent roughly 330-donor cohort, the cumulative frequency of public TCR beta family members distinguished carriers of CMV infection plus the relevant HLA type.

This sequence uses TRBV7-9 and TRBJ1-1, and TRBD1 aligns with 8 junction nucleotides. The specimen comprised cultured PBMCs, sampled from culture after CMV antigen stimulation. The TCR was taken from a human donor in good health (CMV status not recorded). Some clones in this sample may be carry-over from other donors' samples. The DNA reads TGTGCCAGCAGCCGCCGACAGGGGATGAACACTGAAGCTTTCTTT. This is translated as CASSRRQGMNTEAFF. Extended through the reference TRBV7-9 and TRBJ1-1 proteins, this CDR3 yields the full variable domain: DTGVSQNPRHKITKRGQNVTFRCDPISEHNRLYWYRQTLGQGPEFLTYFQNEAQLEKSRLLSDRFSAERPKGSFSTLEIQRTEQGDSAMYLCASSRRQGMNTEAFFGQGTRLTVV.